This T cell receptor beta chain is drawn from a study of blood T cells in healthy people across ages (dated by TCRdb to the mid-2010s). Concerning the study at large: In model experiments, template switching captured roughly one uniquely barcoded TCR beta cDNA molecule for every two T cells. The donors were split into four age groups: young (average about 15 years), middle-aged (39), aged (over 55) and long-lived (approximately 80). The study measured age-related changes in TCR beta repertoire diversity using deep sequencing normalized with unique cDNA molecular identifiers. Donors of different ages were randomly distributed across sequencing lanes to avoid experimental bias. Two additional independent replicas of 1 million unique cDNA reads from the same blood draw were analyzed for two donors (one aged 18 to 29 and one aged 80 or older).

This clonotype was picked up a small number of times. Its target antigen remains unknown. No base-level quality is on record; no much larger clone is a single base apart. The full study reports these points: Since profiling was done on bulk unsorted PBMCs, naive and antigen-experienced compartments could not be conclusively compared. As age increased, observed TCR beta diversity per million T cells dropped in a roughly linear way, and a significant reduction was already evident by age 40. Donor CMV infection status was unknown, potentially confounding age-related changes in expanded clonotypes. Observed TCR beta diversity correlated strongly with the percentage of naive T cells measured by flow cytometry. Total diversity estimates from one million sequenced T cells were considered lower bounds and underestimates. The long-lived group showed more naive CD4+ T cells, fewer expanded clones and increased TCR diversity than the aged group, suggesting age selection.

Systemically healthy Caucasian individuals from Russia, some 38 in total and aged roughly 6 to 100 years, were included as donors. Each donor gave about 9.8 milliliters of peripheral blood, drawn into EDTA-treated Vacutainer tubes. Ficoll-Paque density-gradient centrifugation was used to isolate PBMCs, with at least 7 million obtained per sample. Total RNA, at least 6 micrograms per sample, was extracted from PBMCs with Trizol reagent. For every donor, an aliquot of PBMCs went through flow cytometry to measure the percentages of naive CD45RAhigh/CD27high T cells. The library was obtained by 5' RACE. Sequencing took place on an Illumina HiSeq 2500. A second PCR of about 6 to 11 cycles was run with a J-beta primer mix and a sample-barcoded 5' primer. A unique molecular identifier was introduced onto each TCR beta cDNA molecule by a template-switch 5' adaptor carrying 12 random nucleotides. Each sample yielded at least 2.5 million CDR3-containing paired-end reads. The Mint cDNA synthesis kit, primed by a TRBC-specific oligonucleotide, was used to synthesize first-strand cDNA from all RNA. Following uracil-DNA glycosylase treatment, a first 18-cycle PCR with universal primers M1SS and BC2_uni_R was performed on all cDNA. For the original study's pipeline: Each sample was normalized by randomly selecting 1 million high-quality reads, each carrying a distinct molecular identifier. Reads sharing molecular identifiers were discarded rather than binned into consensus sequences. MiTCR, run with a Q25 quality threshold and the strictest error-elimination algorithm, handled CDR3 identification, clonotype clustering and error correction. A nonparametric unseen species model with Euler transformation was used to estimate a lower bound on total TCR beta diversity. The raw public reads went through TCRdb reprocessing: fastp at Q25, MiXCR clone calling, in-frame beta chains kept. Rows merge per CDR3 protein into single entries with the most common DNA and genes. These V and J calls rely on TCRdb rather than the paper's analysis. For this sample the table gives about 680,000 distinct CDR3 sequences, of which around 45% were detected only once. The top ten hold roughly 30% of the sample.

Specimen: blood. This TCR was recovered from a woman aged 55-70 years in good health.

The CDR3 region has the sequence CASSRPRADLSTDTQYF. The DNA is as follows: TGTGCCAGCAGCCGCCCCCGGGCGGATCTATCCACAGATACGCAGTATTTT. The chain is assembled from TRBV7-2 and TRBJ2-3, with no confident D gene call. The V end loses 5 bases and the J end loses 2 bases, and a stretch of 20 bases separates them. CDR1 SGHTA and CDR2 FQGNSA were looked up in the germline V gene. The CDR3 runs 17 residues from the cysteine to the phenylalanine. Here the CDR3 DNA is all that survives: 51 bases in frame from base 1.